The T cell receptor (beta chain) under discussion was sequenced for a study of CD8 T cells in ankylosing spondylitis. Between the trimmed V and J ends, which lost 4 bases and 3 bases, there was a span of 10 bases. CDR3 size: 13 residues. The germline gives CDR1 SQVTM, CDR2 ANQGSEA. The table lists this clonotype with many counts. Its antigen is not known. Study-wide results and limits: With a CD8+ phenotype, disease-linked clones were relatively rare in peripheral blood.

TCRdb fed the 5' RACE reads into MiXCR, producing one record per CDR3 protein. The table lists about 170,000 distinct CDR3 sequences, around 19% of them singletons. The source is a male donor with ankylosing spondylitis or in good health (not recorded which). This chain joins TRBV29-1 and TRBJ1-5, with a tentative D call TRBD1 (5 bases). The source material was blood, either unsorted or a sorted T cell fraction (not recorded which). The CDR3 loop reads CSVAGGANQPQHF. The CDR3 nucleotides read TGCAGCGTTGCCGGTGGGGCCAATCAGCCCCAGCATTTT.